A single sample is the source of the 22 T cell receptor beta chains below, sequenced in a study of blood T cell repertoires in COVID-19. Assay used: immunoSEQ multiplex PCR; TCRdb lists only in-frame clones, some missing. Of 350,000 to 450,000 clones in the sample, nearly 90% were seen once. The sequencing input was PBMCs or T cells enriched from blood (not recorded which). These receptors were obtained from a woman under 30 who had been exposed to COVID-19.

CDR3 sequence reads: CASSPTVYGYTF. CDR3 nucleotide sequence: TGTGCCAGCAGCCCTACAGTCTATGGCTACACCTTC. The rearrangement uses TRBV28 and TRBJ1-2; D uncertain. V lost 6 bases and J 4 bases, leaving 9 bases between the germline ends. CDR1 is MDHEN, CDR2 SYDVKM, per germline. The CDR3 is made up of 12 amino acids.

This clone occurred once. V and J are TRBV14 and TRBJ1-1; no definite D call. In germline, CDR1 is SGHDN, CDR2 FVKESK. The CDR3 sequence is 16 residues long. V lost 0 bases to trimming and J lost 5 bases, with 16 bases between them. The CDR3: CASSQEQIGVRTEAFF. The CDR3 DNA reads TGTGCCAGCAGCCAAGAACAAATCGGGGTGAGAACTGAAGCTTTCTTT.

The V call is TRBV5-1, the J call TRBJ1-3; 7 bases are a match to TRBD1. The V gene's germline CDR1 is SGHRS and CDR2 YFSETQ. The CDR3 loop spans 16 amino acids. With V trimmed by 2 bases and J by 2 bases, 7 bases remained unmatched. CDR3 DNA: TGCGCCAGCAGCTTCAATCTCAGGGGGACTGGAAACACCATATATTTT. Translating it yields CASSFNLRGTGNTIYF.

V is TRBV19 and J is TRBJ2-7, with 8 bases fitting TRBD2. Germline lookup yields CDR1 LNHDA and CDR2 SQIVND (reference sequence). The CDR3 spans 15 residues. J was trimmed by 3 bases and V by 5 bases; bases with no gene match: 9. The CDR3 DNA follows: TGTGCCAGTAGTTTACAGGCGGGGGGACGCTACGAGCAGTACTTC. This codes for CASSLQAGGRYEQYF. Using reference TRBV19 and TRBJ2-7 for the parts outside the CDR3, the full variable domain is DGGITQSPKYLFRKEGQNVTLSCEQNLNHDAMYWYRQDPGQGLRLIYYSQIVNDFQKGDIAEGYSVSREKKESFPLTVTSAQKNPTAFYLCASSLQAGGRYEQYFGPGTRLTVT.

The V and J genes are TRBV10-1 and TRBJ1-1; the match to TRBD1 covers 10 bases. The germline V gene has CDR1 WNHNN and CDR2 SYGVQD (reference sequence). Trimming at V came to 0 bases and at J to 10 bases, leaving 11 bases not matched to a gene. The CDR3 has 16 residues. CDR3 region: CASSESPGQGLRGAFF. CDR3 DNA sequence: TGCGCCAGCAGTGAGTCGCCGGGACAGGGGCTTCGTGGAGCTTTCTTT.

The V call is TRBV7-8, the J call TRBJ2-3, with TRBD2 matching over 7 bases. V lost 3 bases to trimming and J lost 1 base; unmatched junction nucleotides: 4. Germline assignment: CDR1 SGHVS and CDR2 FQNEAQ. The CDR3 loop spans 15 amino acids. The CDR3 region is CASSFVLAGTDTQYF. For the CDR3, the DNA is TGTGCCAGCAGCTTCGTTCTAGCGGGCACAGATACGCAGTATTTT.

This sequence joins TRBV7-2 and TRBJ2-7; 11 nucleotides agree with TRBD1. The CDR3 extends over 15 amino acids. Trimming took 5 bases from V and 2 from J; bases not matched to a gene: 5. The V gene's germline CDR1 is SGHTA and CDR2 FQGNSA. The CDR3 region has the DNA TGTGCCAGCAGCCTGGGACAGGGGGGAGCCTACGAGCAGTACTTC. Translation gives CASSLGQGGAYEQYF.

The chain uses TRBV18 and TRBJ1-2; 9 positions agree with TRBD1. The CDR3 loop spans 15 amino acids. Germline loops: CDR1 KGHSH, CDR2 LQKENI. V trimming: 3 bases; J trimming: 1 base; junction bases outside the gene matches: 3. CDR3 sequence reads: CASSPGDRDNYGYTF. The CDR3 DNA sequence: TGTGCCAGCTCACCGGGGGACAGGGATAACTATGGCTACACCTTC.

This chain uses TRBV19 with TRBJ2-7; D unclear. The V end lost 5 bases, the J end lost 7 bases, and 15 bases lay between the germline ends. CDR1 and CDR2 (germline): LNHDA, SQIVND (reference sequence). This CDR3 has 13 amino acids. The CDR3 loop reads CASSLSIAREQYF. The CDR3 nucleotides are TGTGCCAGTAGTCTTTCTATTGCGCGGGAGCAGTACTTC.

The chain uses TRBV5-6 and TRBJ2-1; 12 bases are shared with TRBD2. Germline values: CDR1 SGHDT, CDR2 YYEEEE. The trim removed 4 bases at V and 7 bases at J, leaving 6 bases unmatched. The CDR3 covers 15 residues. DNA for the CDR3: TGTGCCAGCAGCCTCGGGACTAGCGGGTTAAATGAGCAGTTCTTC. Residues: CASSLGTSGLNEQFF.

The rearrangement joins TRBV6-5 to TRBJ2-7, with 8 bases matching TRBD2. With 2 bases clipped from V and 3 bases from J, the junction kept 9 bases outside the gene matches. Per the germline V gene, CDR1 is MNHEY and CDR2 is SVGAGI. The CDR3 has 16 amino acids. The CDR3 spells CASSYDPGTSVYEQYF. For the CDR3, the DNA is TGTGCCAGCAGTTACGACCCCGGGACTAGTGTCTACGAGCAGTACTTC.

This chain uses TRBV6-1 with TRBJ1-1, with 7 bases aligning to TRBD1. The germline gives CDR1 MNHNS, CDR2 SASEGT. V gave up 2 bases and J gave up 5 bases; unmatched junction bases: 8. The CDR3 spans 15 residues. CDR3 sequence (DNA): TGTGCCAGCAGTGAAAAGGGGGCAGGGGCTACTGAAGCTTTCTTT. Its protein is CASSEKGAGATEAFF.

The chain recombines TRBV7-8 with TRBJ1-2; possibly TRBD1 for D (6 bases). The V end lost 6 bases, the J end lost 2 bases, and 13 bases lay between the germline ends. This CDR3 comprises 14 residues. Per germline, CDR1 SGHVS and CDR2 FQNEAQ. The CDR3 protein is CASSRGGGNYGYTF. CDR3 nucleotide sequence: TGTGCCAGCAGTAGGGGGGGAGGAAACTATGGCTACACCTTC.

This chain uses TRBV11-2 with TRBJ1-5; D is uncertain. This CDR3 region has 16 residues. Trimming shortened V by 1 base and J by 7 bases, and 17 bases separated the two germline ends. Germline V gene lookup returns CDR1 SGHAT and CDR2 FQNNGV. CDR3 nucleotides: TGTGCCAGCAGCTTAGGGGCCGACGGAATCAGGCAGCCCCAGCATTTT. It codes for CASSLGADGIRQPQHF.

The chain recombines TRBV7-2 with TRBJ1-2, with 8 bases fitting TRBD1. The CDR3 loop spans 13 amino acids. V was clipped by 6 bases and J by 8 bases; unmatched bases: 8. Per the germline V gene, CDR1 is SGHTA and CDR2 is FQGNSA. Written as DNA, the CDR3 is TGTGCCAGCAGTACTGGACAGGGTAACGGCTACACCTTC. This encodes CASSTGQGNGYTF. The complete variable domain, with remaining parts taken from reference TRBV7-2 and TRBJ1-2, reads GAGVSQSPSNKVTEKGKDVELRCDPISGHTALYWYRQSLGQGLEFLIYFQGNSAPDKSGLPSDRFSAERTGGSVSTLTIQRTQQEDSAVYLCASSTGQGNGYTFGSGTRLTVV.

There are many counts of this clone. The V gene is TRBV29-1, the J gene TRBJ2-3; 9 nucleotides match TRBD1. V lost 4 bases, J lost 6 bases, and 8 bases stayed unmatched. Germline CDR1 reads SQVTM; CDR2 reads ANQGSEA. The CDR3 runs 14 residues. DNA of the CDR3: TGCAGCGTTGGTGCGGACAGGGGTGTCGATACGCAGTATTTT. Protein product: CSVGADRGVDTQYF.

The chain joins TRBV7-9 to TRBJ2-5; tentative D call: TRBD2 (6 bases). The CDR3 is made up of 14 amino acids. CDR1 and CDR2 from the germline V gene are SEHNR and FQNEAQ (reference sequence). Between the trimmed V and J ends, which lost 1 base and 5 bases, there was a span of 11 bases. In DNA form, the CDR3 reads TGTGCCAGCAGCTTAGTCCCAGGGAGGGAGACCCAGTACTTC. As protein: CASSLVPGRETQYF.

The rearrangement uses TRBV30 and TRBJ1-4, with 8 bases that match TRBD1. Germline V lookup: CDR1 GTSNPN, CDR2 SVGIG (reference sequence). J gave up 4 bases and V 0 bases, and 10 bases lay outside the gene matches. This CDR3 has 17 residues. This chain's CDR3 is CAWSVRQGASLNEKLFF. For the CDR3, the DNA is TGTGCCTGGAGTGTACGGCAGGGGGCGAGCCTTAATGAAAAACTGTTTTTT.

This clone was observed a few times. V is TRBV28 and J is TRBJ1-2; possibly TRBD1 for D (5 bases). CDR3 length: 13 amino acids. V dropped 6 bases and J dropped 5 bases, with 13 bases sitting between them. Germline CDR1 reads MDHEN; CDR2 reads SYDVKM. CDR3 bases: TGTGCCAGCAGGGGCCCGGGGGGGTATGGCTACACCTTC. Translated: CASRGPGGYGYTF.

Here the CDR3 DNA reads TGTGCCAGCAGCTTAGACGAAACAGGGGCGCGCTACACCTTC. It translates to CASSLDETGARYTF. The genes are TRBV7-9 and TRBJ1-2; TRBD1 aligns across 7 bases. The CDR3 runs to 14 residues. V was pared by 1 base and J by 9 bases, with 8 bases of the junction left unmatched. Looked up from germline, CDR1 is SEHNR and CDR2 is FQNEAQ (reference sequence).

The chain recombines TRBV5-6 with TRBJ1-2, with D unclear. The germline V gene has CDR1 SGHDT and CDR2 YYEEEE. CDR3 length: 17 amino acids. Deletions cut 0 bases from V and 3 bases from J, with 18 bases between. CDR3 coding DNA: TGTGCCAGCAGCTTGGTAATCGAACCATCGCTATACTATGGCTACACCTTC. This translates into CASSLVIEPSLYYGYTF. Complete variable domain (other parts from reference TRBV5-6 and TRBJ1-2): DAGVTQSPTHLIKTRGQQVTLRCSPKSGHDTVSWYQQALGQGPQFIFQYYEEEERQRGNFPDRFSGHQFPNYSSELNVNALLLGDSALYLCASSLVIEPSLYYGYTFGSGTRLTVV.

The J gene is TRBJ1-3, the V gene TRBV2, with D uncertain. From germline, CDR1 is SNHLY and CDR2 FYNNEI. The V end was cut by 6 bases, the J end by 4 bases, with 19 bases between. The CDR3 extends over 16 amino acids. DNA of the CDR3: TGTGCCAGCAGCGGCATGTTTACGGGTACGGGAAACACCATATATTTT. Protein: CASSGMFTGTGNTIYF.